This T cell receptor (beta chain) appears in the sequencing data of a study of blood T cell repertoires in COVID-19. This clone was seen only a few times. Germline V gene data show CDR1 as MNHEY and CDR2 as SVGEGT. The CDR3 consists of 15 residues. Trimming removed 5 bases from V and 6 bases from J; junction bases left unmatched: 4. As originally analysed: Researchers report that nucleated cell counts were estimated from reference gene primer amplification. The table came from immunoSEQ multiplex PCR; TCRdb's copy has only in-frame clones and leaves some out. D and trimming were read from the DNA, whereas the V and J calls and clone size are those reported in that table. This sample has about 140,000 clones, with 60% to 80% found just once.

Sequencing input: peripheral blood. This chain connects TRBV6-2 or TRBV6-3 to TRBJ2-1; 13 bases are shared with TRBD2. The clonotype was recovered from a woman aged 45-65 years with active or convalescent COVID-19. This CDR3 is CASSVGTSGVNEQFF. CDR3 nucleotide sequence: TGTGCCAGCAGTGTAGGGACTAGCGGGGTCAATGAGCAGTTCTTC.